This TCR beta chain was sequenced in a study of blood T cell repertoires in COVID-19. V dropped 6 bases and J dropped 2; count of bases not matched to a gene: 3. CDR3 size: 13 residues. Germline values: CDR1 MNHEY, CDR2 SMNVEV (reference sequence). TCRdb keeps only in-frame clones here, not all; method: immunoSEQ multiplex PCR. The sample lists 350,000 to 400,000 clones; around nine tenths were seen once. The sequencing input was PBMCs or T cells enriched from blood (not recorded which). The chain recombines TRBV27 with TRBJ2-7; TRBD2 aligns across 8 bases. This clonotype originated in a woman aged 18-29 years who had recovered from COVID-19. This CDR3 is CASSPGGAYEQYF. In nucleotides, the CDR3 is TGTGCCAGCAGCCCCGGGGGGGCCTACGAGCAGTACTTC.